This is a list of T cell receptor beta chains from one sample in a study of blood T cell repertoires in COVID-19. Generated by immunoSEQ multiplex PCR, the TCRdb table keeps only in-frame clones and is missing some. Among about 40,000 clones listed, 88% were seen once. The sample comprised peripheral blood. These receptors all come from a woman between 65 and 79 years old with acute or convalescent COVID-19. Both conserved end residues are part of each CDR3. The order of the fields is CDR3 protein, CDR3 DNA, V gene, D gene, J gene, clone size. A D gene is named only where the DNA matches it firmly. The size field is filled for only some rows; it gives once, few, many or a size class.

cdr3_aa: CATSREVAGDNEQFF
cdr3_nt: TGTGCCACCAGCAGAGAGGTAGCGGGGGACAATGAGCAGTTCTTC
v_call: TRBV15
d_call: TRBD2
j_call: TRBJ2-1
clone_size: .

cdr3_aa: CASSIDRERAAFF
cdr3_nt: TGTGCCAGTAGTATAGACAGGGAAAGGGCCGCTTTCTTT
v_call: TRBV19
d_call: .
j_call: TRBJ1-1
clone_size: .

cdr3_aa: CASSADFRDSSGNTIYF
cdr3_nt: TGTGCCAGCAGTGCAGACTTTCGGGACAGCTCTGGAAACACCATATATTTT
v_call: TRBV6-1
d_call: TRBD1
j_call: TRBJ1-3
clone_size: .

cdr3_aa: CASSWAQSGANVLTF
cdr3_nt: TGTGCCAGCAGCTGGGCCCAGTCTGGGGCCAACGTCCTGACTTTC
v_call: TRBV5-5
d_call: .
j_call: TRBJ2-6
clone_size: .

cdr3_aa: CASSYALGSGYNEQFF
cdr3_nt: TGTGCCAGCAGTTACGCTCTTGGTAGCGGCTACAATGAGCAGTTCTTC
v_call: TRBV6-5
d_call: .
j_call: TRBJ2-1
clone_size: .

cdr3_aa: CASSSGHNSGNTIYF
cdr3_nt: TGTGCCAGCAGCTCCGGACACAACTCTGGAAACACCATATATTTT
v_call: TRBV3-1/TRBV3-2
d_call: .
j_call: TRBJ1-3
clone_size: .

cdr3_aa: CASSGRRSNEQFF
cdr3_nt: TGTGCCAGCAGCGGGCGGAGGTCGAATGAGCAGTTCTTC
v_call: TRBV11-3
d_call: .
j_call: TRBJ2-1
clone_size: .

cdr3_aa: CASSPLTGELFF
cdr3_nt: TGTGCCAGCAGCCCCTTGACCGGGGAGCTGTTTTTT
v_call: TRBV5-6
d_call: .
j_call: TRBJ2-2
clone_size: .

cdr3_aa: CASDTGDANTGELFF
cdr3_nt: TGTGCCAGCGACACAGGAGATGCGAACACCGGGGAGCTGTTTTTT
v_call: TRBV6-5
d_call: .
j_call: TRBJ2-2
clone_size: .

cdr3_aa: CSVLGTTYGYTF
cdr3_nt: TGCAGCGTCCTTGGGACAACCTATGGCTACACCTTC
v_call: TRBV29-1
d_call: .
j_call: TRBJ1-2
clone_size: .

cdr3_aa: CASSPTGTGGDTQYF
cdr3_nt: TGTGCCAGCAGCCCCACGGGGACGGGGGGAGATACGCAGTATTTT
v_call: TRBV7-3
d_call: TRBD2
j_call: TRBJ2-3
clone_size: .

cdr3_aa: CASSPGAGVSYDEQFF
cdr3_nt: TGTGCCAGCAGCCCCGGGGCAGGGGTCTCTTATGATGAGCAGTTCTTC
v_call: TRBV11-3
d_call: .
j_call: TRBJ2-1
clone_size: once

cdr3_aa: CASSPERERYNEQFF
cdr3_nt: TGTGCCAGCTCACCAGAGCGGGAGCGGTACAATGAGCAGTTCTTC
v_call: TRBV18
d_call: TRBD2
j_call: TRBJ2-1
clone_size: few

cdr3_aa: CASSPRLAGGPQYF
cdr3_nt: TGTGCCAGTAGTCCTAGACTAGCGGGGGGGCCCCAGTACTTC
v_call: TRBV19
d_call: TRBD2
j_call: TRBJ2-5
clone_size: .

cdr3_aa: CASSTQGASYNEQFF
cdr3_nt: TGTGCCAGCAGCACACAGGGGGCCAGCTACAATGAGCAGTTCTTC
v_call: TRBV7-9
d_call: TRBD1
j_call: TRBJ2-1
clone_size: .

cdr3_aa: CASDGDWVKTQYF
cdr3_nt: TGTGCCAGCGACGGGGACTGGGTGAAGACCCAGTACTTC
v_call: TRBV2
d_call: .
j_call: TRBJ2-5
clone_size: .

cdr3_aa: CASSESLGGRETQYF
cdr3_nt: TGTGCCAGCAGCGAGAGCCTCGGGGGTAGGGAGACCCAGTACTTC
v_call: TRBV9
d_call: .
j_call: TRBJ2-5
clone_size: .

cdr3_aa: CSVGSGTGELFF
cdr3_nt: TGCAGCGTAGGTAGCGGCACCGGGGAGCTGTTTTTT
v_call: TRBV29-1
d_call: .
j_call: TRBJ2-2
clone_size: once

cdr3_aa: CAGQINEQFF
cdr3_nt: TGTGCTGGACAGATCAATGAGCAGTTCTTC
v_call: TRBV30
d_call: .
j_call: TRBJ2-1
clone_size: once

cdr3_aa: CASSANPGNEQFF
cdr3_nt: TGCGCCAGCAGCGCAAACCCGGGGAATGAGCAGTTCTTC
v_call: TRBV5-1
d_call: .
j_call: TRBJ2-1
clone_size: .

cdr3_aa: CAISGGQTGTQYF
cdr3_nt: TGTGCCATCAGTGGGGGCCAGACGGGTACGCAGTATTTT
v_call: TRBV10-3
d_call: .
j_call: TRBJ2-3
clone_size: .

cdr3_aa: CASSPSRGGLAFF
cdr3_nt: TGTGCCAGCAGCCCTTCTAGAGGGGGACTAGCATTCTTC
v_call: TRBV4-2
d_call: TRBD2
j_call: TRBJ2-1
clone_size: .

cdr3_aa: CASSSLGLAYTF
cdr3_nt: TGTGCCAGCAGTTCATTGGGACTAGCGTACACCTTT
v_call: TRBV25-1
d_call: TRBD2
j_call: TRBJ2-3
clone_size: .

cdr3_aa: CASSQREVNTEAFF
cdr3_nt: TGTGCCAGCAGCCAACGGGAGGTGAACACTGAAGCTTTCTTT
v_call: TRBV7-8
d_call: .
j_call: TRBJ1-1
clone_size: .

cdr3_aa: CASSSRQDTGELFF
cdr3_nt: TGTGCCAGCAGCTCCAGACAGGACACCGGGGAGCTGTTTTTT
v_call: TRBV7-2
d_call: .
j_call: TRBJ2-2
clone_size: .

cdr3_aa: CASSTGGPGELFF
cdr3_nt: TGTGCCAGTAGTACCGGGGGGCCCGGGGAGCTGTTTTTT
v_call: TRBV19
d_call: .
j_call: TRBJ2-2
clone_size: .